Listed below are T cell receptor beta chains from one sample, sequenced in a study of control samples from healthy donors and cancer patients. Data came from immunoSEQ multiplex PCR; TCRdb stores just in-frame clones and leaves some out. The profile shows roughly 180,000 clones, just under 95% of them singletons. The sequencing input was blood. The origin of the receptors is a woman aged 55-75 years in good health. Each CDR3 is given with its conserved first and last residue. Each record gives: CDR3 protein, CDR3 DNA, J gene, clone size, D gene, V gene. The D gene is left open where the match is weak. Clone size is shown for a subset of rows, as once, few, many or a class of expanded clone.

CASSLGGQGLRETQYF,TGCGCCAGCAGCTTGGGAGGGCAGGGACTGAGGGAGACCCAGTACTTC,TRBJ2-5,.,.,TRBV5-1
CATSRVTDRVRYSNQPQHF,TGTGCCACCAGCAGAGTAACGGACAGGGTCCGTTATAGCAATCAGCCCCAGCATTTT,TRBJ1-5,.,TRBD1,TRBV15
CASSSWTSGGGEQYF,TGTGCCAGCAGTTCGTGGACTAGCGGGGGGGGTGAGCAGTACTTC,TRBJ2-7,.,TRBD2,TRBV6-5
CASSRTGTGGQKLFF,TGTGCCAGCAGTCGTACCGGGACAGGGGGTCAAAAACTGTTTTTT,TRBJ1-4,.,TRBD1,TRBV27
CASSPRTGNNEKLFF,TGTGCCAGCAGCCCTCGGACAGGCAATAATGAAAAACTGTTTTTT,TRBJ1-4,.,TRBD1,TRBV7-6
CASSFGGVDGYTF,TGTGCCAGCAGTTTCGGGGGAGTTGATGGCTACACCTTC,TRBJ1-2,.,.,TRBV28
CASSQSYGYNSPLHF,TGCGCCAGCAGCCAAAGTTACGGGTATAATTCACCCCTCCACTTT,TRBJ1-6,.,.,TRBV4-3
CASSESFSGPYNEQFF,TGCGCCAGCAGTGAGAGTTTTAGCGGGCCCTACAATGAGCAGTTCTTC,TRBJ2-1,.,TRBD2,TRBV10-1
CASSPWTGHTEAFF,TGTGCCAGCAGCCCATGGACAGGGCACACTGAAGCTTTCTTT,TRBJ1-1,.,TRBD1,TRBV7-9
CTSSHTGGGVGYNEQFF,TGCACCAGCAGCCACACAGGGGGCGGAGTAGGGTACAATGAGCAGTTCTTC,TRBJ2-1,.,.,TRBV1
CASIGANYGYTF,TGTGCCAGTATAGGGGCTAACTATGGCTACACCTTC,TRBJ1-2,.,.,TRBV19
CASSNKGQQTYEQYF,TGTGCCAGCAGCAATAAGGGACAGCAGACCTACGAGCAGTACTTC,TRBJ2-7,.,TRBD1,TRBV7-6
CASRLALGQGCEQYF,TGTGCAAGTCGCTTAGCGCTGGGACAGGGGTGCGAGCAGTACTTC,TRBJ2-7,.,.,TRBV12-2
CASSLGQESNQPQHF,TGTGCCAGCAGTTTAGGGCAGGAGAGCAATCAGCCCCAGCATTTT,TRBJ1-5,.,.,TRBV28
CASSQGTGINQPQHF,TGCGCCAGCAGCCAAGGGACAGGAATCAATCAGCCCCAGCATTTT,TRBJ1-5,.,TRBD1,TRBV4-1
CASSIRGPRGTGVTGANVLTF,TGTGCCAGTAGTATTAGAGGGCCCCGGGGGACAGGTGTTACTGGGGCCAACGTCCTGACTTTC,TRBJ2-6,.,TRBD1,TRBV19
CASSLPTRGQETQYF,TGTGCCAGCAGCCTACCGACGAGGGGGCAGGAGACCCAGTACTTC,TRBJ2-5,.,TRBD1,TRBV6-6
CASRGVTATNEKLFF,TGTGCCAGCAGGGGAGTGACAGCAACTAATGAAAAACTGTTTTTT,TRBJ1-4,.,.,TRBV6-5
CASSQNRVGIYEQYF,TGTGCCAGCAGCCAGAACAGGGTCGGGATCTACGAGCAGTACTTC,TRBJ2-7,.,.,TRBV14
CASSPGLNTEAFF,TGCGCCAGCAGCCCGGGTCTTAACACTGAAGCTTTCTTT,TRBJ1-1,.,.,TRBV5-1
CASSQDQITGSYGYTF,TGCGCCAGCAGCCAAGATCAAATCACAGGGAGCTATGGCTACACCTTC,TRBJ1-2,.,.,TRBV4-1
CASSTPGSTEAFF,TGTGCCAGCAGTACCCCCGGGAGCACTGAAGCTTTCTTT,TRBJ1-1,.,.,TRBV27
CASSLGASGGIANTGELFF,TGTGCCAGCAGCTTAGGTGCTAGCGGGGGGATCGCGAACACCGGGGAGCTGTTTTTT,TRBJ2-2,.,TRBD2,TRBV7-6
CASTNRGNGYTF,TGTGCCAGCACAAACAGGGGAAATGGCTACACCTTC,TRBJ1-2,.,TRBD1,TRBV6-5
CASSVGMSNYGYTF,TGTGCCAGCAGCGTAGGGATGTCTAACTATGGCTACACCTTC,TRBJ1-2,.,.,TRBV9
CASSPAGEYTEAFF,TGTGCCAGCTCACCCGCAGGGGAATACACTGAAGCTTTCTTT,TRBJ1-1,.,.,TRBV18
CASSEQGFTEAFF,TGTGCCAGCAGTGAACAGGGTTTCACTGAAGCTTTCTTT,TRBJ1-1,few,.,TRBV2
CASSFLTGTPGGTQYF,TGTGCCAGCTCATTCCTAACCGGGACCCCTGGCGGTACGCAGTATTTT,TRBJ2-3,.,.,TRBV18
CASSEGPYQPQHF,TGTGCCAGCAGTGAAGGTCCTTATCAGCCCCAGCATTTT,TRBJ1-5,.,.,TRBV2
CASTEQRNTGELFF,TGTGCCAGCACCGAACAGAGGAACACCGGGGAGCTGTTTTTT,TRBJ2-2,.,.,TRBV2
CAISSSDGYGYTF,TGTGCCATCAGCTCCTCTGACGGCTATGGCTACACCTTC,TRBJ1-2,.,.,TRBV10-3
CASTLQGHGHYGYTF,TGTGCCAGTACCCTACAGGGTCACGGACACTATGGCTACACCTTC,TRBJ1-2,few,.,TRBV19
CAWKDTAVDCEAFF,TGTGCCTGGAAGGACACGGCGGTAGATTGTGAAGCTTTCTTT,TRBJ1-1,.,.,TRBV30
CASSKHRASDYSNQPQHF,TGTGCCAGTAGCAAACACAGGGCTTCAGACTATAGCAATCAGCCCCAGCATTTT,TRBJ1-5,.,.,TRBV19
CASSQHQGTSGGTDTQYF,TGCGCCAGCAGCCAACACCAAGGAACTAGCGGGGGCACAGATACGCAGTATTTT,TRBJ2-3,.,TRBD2,TRBV4-1
CASSSERANYGYTF,TGCGCCAGCAGCTCCGAAAGAGCTAACTATGGCTACACCTTC,TRBJ1-2,few,.,TRBV5-1
CASSLARLAGGNEQFF,TGTGCCAGCAGCTTAGCCCGACTAGCGGGGGGCAATGAGCAGTTCTTC,TRBJ2-1,.,TRBD2,TRBV11-3
CASSLGGGGAADTQYF,TGTGCCAGCAGCTTGGGTGGCGGGGGGGCGGCAGATACGCAGTATTTT,TRBJ2-3,once,TRBD2,TRBV5-6
CARGGFGRGDNTGELFF,TGTGCCCGCGGGGGGTTTGGGCGGGGGGATAACACCGGGGAGCTGTTTTTT,TRBJ2-2,.,TRBD2,TRBV27
CASIWTDYGYTF,TGTGCCAGCATATGGACAGACTATGGCTACACCTTC,TRBJ1-2,.,.,TRBV6-5
CASSYSAGGLGQPQHF,TGTGCCAGCAGTTACTCGGCCGGGGGGCTGGGTCAGCCCCAGCATTTT,TRBJ1-5,.,.,TRBV6-2/TRBV6-3
CASSQELAGAYEQYF,TGTGCCAGCAGCCAAGAGTTAGCGGGGGCCTACGAGCAGTACTTC,TRBJ2-7,once,TRBD2,TRBV3-1/TRBV3-2
CASSYSSFSNQPQHF,TGTGCCAGCAGTTACTCGAGTTTCAGCAATCAGCCCCAGCATTTT,TRBJ1-5,.,.,TRBV6-5
CASSLASRPPTEGYTF,TGTGCCAGCAGCTTAGCATCTCGCCCACCTACGGAGGGCTACACCTTC,TRBJ1-2,.,.,TRBV7-2
CASSQDTDAYSPLHF,TGCGCCAGCAGTCAGGACACGGACGCATATTCACCCCTCCACTTT,TRBJ1-6,.,.,TRBV5-1
CASSIRARRSFEPQHF,TGTGCCAGTAGTATAAGGGCACGCCGCTCGTTCGAGCCCCAGCATTTT,TRBJ1-5,once,.,TRBV19
CASSTPGTTYEQYF,TGTGCCAGCAGCACACCCGGGACTACCTACGAGCAGTACTTC,TRBJ2-7,.,TRBD2,TRBV7-2
CASSSNPGGSGYTF,TGCGCCAGCAGCTCTAACCCAGGGGGCAGTGGCTACACCTTC,TRBJ1-2,.,TRBD1,TRBV5-1
CASSLLAGGSYNEQFF,TGCGCCAGCAGCTTACTAGCGGGGGGATCCTACAATGAGCAGTTCTTC,TRBJ2-1,.,TRBD2,TRBV5-1
CASSLGTSGGDTGELFF,TGTGCCAGCAGCTTGGGTACTAGCGGGGGGGATACCGGGGAGCTGTTTTTT,TRBJ2-2,.,TRBD2,TRBV5-4